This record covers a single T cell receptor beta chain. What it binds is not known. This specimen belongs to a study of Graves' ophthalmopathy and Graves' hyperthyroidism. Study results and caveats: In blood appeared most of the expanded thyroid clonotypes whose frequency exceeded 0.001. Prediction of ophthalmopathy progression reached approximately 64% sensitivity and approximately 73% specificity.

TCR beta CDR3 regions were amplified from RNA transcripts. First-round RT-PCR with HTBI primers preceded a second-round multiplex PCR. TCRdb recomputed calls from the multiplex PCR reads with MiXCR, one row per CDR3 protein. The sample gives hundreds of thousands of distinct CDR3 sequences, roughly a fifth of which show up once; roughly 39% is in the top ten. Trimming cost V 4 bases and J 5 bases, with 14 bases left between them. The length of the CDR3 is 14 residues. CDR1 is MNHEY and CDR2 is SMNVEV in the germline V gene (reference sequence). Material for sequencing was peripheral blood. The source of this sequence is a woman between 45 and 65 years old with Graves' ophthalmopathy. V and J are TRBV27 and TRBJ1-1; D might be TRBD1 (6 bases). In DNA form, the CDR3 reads TGTGCCAGCAGTTACTCGGGGGGGCAGACTGAAGCTTTCTTT. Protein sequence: CASSYSGGQTEAFF.